Sequencing of this T cell receptor beta chain was carried out in a study of PD-1 blockade in classical Hodgkin lymphoma. Worth noting for this clone: No antigen is known for it.

Profiling relied on immunoSEQ multiplex PCR, and the TCRdb table lists in-frame clones only, not all of them. Of about 94,000 clones in the sample, 80% to 90% are singletons; the top ten hold around 10%. Each patient experienced a relapse that followed autologous stem cell transplantation, and brentuximab vedotin exposure varied. Trimming left V 2 bases short and J 2 bases short, with 4 bases between. Germline lookup yields CDR1 SQVTM and CDR2 ANQGSEA. The CDR3 runs 11 residues. Findings of the study overall: Exclusion applied to patients who initiated nivolumab less than 1 year following ASCT.

The chain is built from TRBV29-1 and TRBJ2-7; D not resolved. The sequencing here drew on peripheral blood mononuclear cells (PBMCs), taken before the second cycle of nivolumab. This sequence originates from a human donor with classical Hodgkin lymphoma. The CDR3 DNA is TGCAGCGTTGAAAACACCTACGAGCAGTACTTC. Residues: CSVENTYEQYF.